The present TCR beta chain was sequenced within a study of cytomegalovirus exposure and HLA in healthy donors. Study in general: An analysis done earlier identified some 120 million unique TCR beta sequences from approximately 170 million T cells.

Whole-study findings and limits: For most TCR beta V segments, an earlier analysis put the productive rate at about 87% or about 30% of the time.

The study ran its PCR with 60 Vbeta and 13 Jbeta primers. Some clones are missing from TCRdb's copy, which holds only in-frame ones; the method was immunoSEQ multiplex PCR. The repertoire holds some 150,000 clones, around 72% seen once, with around 4.2% in the top ten. The CDR3 totals 17 residues. From germline, CDR1 is SNHLY and CDR2 FYNNEI. With V trimmed by 6 bases and J by 4 bases, 8 bases remained unmatched. This clone was counted only a few times. The antigen remains undetermined. What was sequenced was PBMCs. This TCR came from a man aged 50-59 years in good health and CMV-seropositive. The J gene is TRBJ2-1, the V gene TRBV2; 14 nucleotides agree with TRBD2. The CDR3 nucleotides read TGTGCCAGCAGAGAAAGACTAGCGGGAGGGTCTTACAATGAGCAGTTCTTC. Encoded protein: CASRERLAGGSYNEQFF.